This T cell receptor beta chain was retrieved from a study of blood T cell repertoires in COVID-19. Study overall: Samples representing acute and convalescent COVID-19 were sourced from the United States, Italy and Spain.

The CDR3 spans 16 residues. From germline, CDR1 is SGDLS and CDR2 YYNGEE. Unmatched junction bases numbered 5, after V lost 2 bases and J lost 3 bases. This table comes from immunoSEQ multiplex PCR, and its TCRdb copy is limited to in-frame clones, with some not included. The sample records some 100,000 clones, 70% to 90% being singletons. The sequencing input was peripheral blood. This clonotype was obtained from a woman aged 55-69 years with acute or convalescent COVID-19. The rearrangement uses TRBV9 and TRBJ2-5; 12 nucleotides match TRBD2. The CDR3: CASSVGTSGFKETQYF. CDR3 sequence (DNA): TGTGCCAGCAGCGTGGGGACTAGCGGGTTCAAAGAGACCCAGTACTTC.